These T cell receptor beta chains were read from a single sample in a study of T cell responses to AZD1222 COVID-19 vaccine. Method: immunoSEQ multiplex PCR; TCRdb's copy keeps in-frame clones and lacks some. The table lists roughly 180,000 clones, 91% of them singletons. The sequencing used peripheral blood, collected on day 0 of AZD1222 vaccination. The receptors originated from an adult in good health. Both conserved end residues are trimmed from each CDR3.

CDR3 | J | V | length
ASSSSRGNTEAF | TRBJ1-1 | TRBV18 | 12
ASSSGARGSNQPQH | TRBJ1-5 | TRBV7-2 | 14
ASSLEGSWQY | TRBJ2-7 | TRBV5-1 | 10
ASSLAGGDRSPLH | TRBJ1-6 | TRBV5-1 | 13
ASSQGPSRHYNEQF | TRBJ2-1 | TRBV14 | 14
ATSLDRPSNYGYT | TRBJ1-2 | TRBV15 | 13
ATQWRGAFQETQY | TRBJ2-5 | TRBV27 | 13
ASRPRRMNTEAF | TRBJ1-1 | TRBV27 | 12
ASSPGRYTEAF | TRBJ1-1 | TRBV5-6 | 11
ASSLTSKDEQY | TRBJ2-7 | TRBV11-1 | 11
ASSQTRTDSTDTQY | TRBJ2-3 | TRBV14 | 14
ASSVSGYQETQY | TRBJ2-5 | TRBV27 | 12
ASSARGTELNYGYT | TRBJ1-2 | TRBV7-2 | 14
ASSVEAVLRANVLT | TRBJ2-6 | TRBV9 | 14
AWSDGLYSNQPQH | TRBJ1-5 | TRBV30 | 13
ASSETGTVIQETQY | TRBJ2-5 | TRBV2 | 14
ASSFTQGTSGANVLT | TRBJ2-6 | TRBV9 | 15
ASSLEGWGISPLH | TRBJ1-6 | TRBV5-5 | 13
ASSVDSGNTIY | TRBJ1-3 | TRBV5-1 | 11
ASSEASGVTGELF | TRBJ2-2 | TRBV6-1 | 13
ASSLDGIVNQPQH | TRBJ1-5 | TRBV5-1 | 13
ASRPGQFTQPQH | TRBJ1-5 | TRBV27 | 12
ATSRGTGVGSPLH | TRBJ1-6 | TRBV15 | 13
ASSGSAPVETEAF | TRBJ1-1 | TRBV6-5 | 13
ASSVVLGGREGEQF | TRBJ2-1 | TRBV9 | 14
AGQGGLNTGELF | TRBJ2-2 | TRBV30 | 12
ATGATSGRYEQF | TRBJ2-1 | TRBV6-4 | 12
ASSSPQTDTQY | TRBJ2-3 | TRBV28 | 11
ASGRDGNEKLF | TRBJ1-4 | TRBV7-8 | 11
ASRPGGQATGYGYT | TRBJ1-2 | TRBV2 | 14
ASRAGTGDVYEQY | TRBJ2-7 | TRBV6-5 | 13
ASSLLTGVNTEAF | TRBJ1-1 | TRBV28 | 13
ASSARPGVDEKLF | TRBJ1-4 | TRBV9 | 13
ASTSLALGQPQH | TRBJ1-5 | TRBV19 | 12
ASSSGQTNQPQH | TRBJ1-5 | TRBV27 | 12
ASSLGTVGNTIY | TRBJ1-3 | TRBV7-2 | 12
ASSPRKETNEKLF | TRBJ1-4 | TRBV4-3 | 13
ASSLEGLGGRFHEQY | TRBJ2-7 | TRBV5-5 | 15
ASSPGSSGKFNEQF | TRBJ2-1 | TRBV27 | 14
ASSNGGNQPQH | TRBJ1-5 | TRBV10-1 | 11